This is a list of T cell receptor beta chains from one sample in a study of monozygotic twins with inflammatory bowel disease. For each CDR3 protein, TCRdb gives one entry from its re-call of the 5' RACE reads, without DNA. The clone table shows some 300,000 distinct CDR3 sequences, with the ten largest holding 5% to 6%. Material: blood. The receptors originated from a human donor with ulcerative colitis or Crohn's disease, or a healthy co-twin of an affected twin (not recorded which). Both conserved end residues are part of each CDR3.

V	J	CDR3
TRBV7-2	TRBJ2-5	CASSPRGGSRPQETQYF
TRBV5-8	TRBJ2-2	CASSLMSRGDTGELFF
TRBV4-3	TRBJ1-6	CASSQDSWDRDSPLHF
TRBV12-3/TRBV12-4	TRBJ1-5	CASKDQRGNQPQHF
TRBV5-1	TRBJ1-1	CASSLRGEVVNTEAFF
TRBV28	TRBJ2-1	CASSLSSARRNEQFF
TRBV20-1	TRBJ2-3	CSARDRRLAGGPDTQYF
TRBV7-9	TRBJ1-5	CASSLDTLNQPQHF
TRBV20-1	TRBJ2-2	CSAPGGGTANTGELFF
TRBV7-2	TRBJ2-7	CASSSNRGGSYEQYF
TRBV7-2	TRBJ1-4	CASSSDRATNEKLFF
TRBV5-1	TRBJ1-2	CASSLFPGLADYGYTF
TRBV7-9	TRBJ1-1	CASSLGQGFTEAFF
TRBV20-1	TRBJ2-3	CSARRPGQRTDTQYF
TRBV4-1	TRBJ1-1	CASSPGTANTEAFF
TRBV6-2/TRBV6-3	TRBJ1-1	CASRVPLSNTEAFF
TRBV9	TRBJ1-3	CASSVGRGSGNTIYF
TRBV12-3/TRBV12-4	TRBJ1-6	CASSLITSSPLHF
TRBV4-3	TRBJ2-1	CASSQDVRLRAYNEQFF
TRBV10-1	TRBJ1-1	CASSEVARGWANTEAFF
TRBV7-2	TRBJ2-3	CASSLALGSTDTQYF
TRBV20-1	TRBJ2-1	CSAREELVRDEQFF
TRBV12-3/TRBV12-4	TRBJ2-7	CASRTTSGAYEQYF
TRBV15	TRBJ1-5	CATSRESLNQPQHF